These 30 T cell receptor beta chains were all obtained from the same sample, sequenced in a study of cytomegalovirus exposure and HLA in healthy donors (dated by TCRdb to 2015 to 2018). The protocol used for the library was the immunoSEQ multiplex PCR assay. For the multiplex PCR, a mixture combining 60 forward primers for TCR Vbeta segments and 13 reverse primers for TCR Jbeta segments was used. Entries here come from immuneACCESS through TCRdb and include only in-frame sequences with V and J called. Some clones fail to appear in such tables; in the studies checked, an unresolved V gene covers under half of the shortfall, and the cause of the remainder is unknown. Across this sample there are around 160,000 clones, with approximately 77% seen only once. 7% to 9% of the sample is held by the ten biggest clonotypes. Sequenced sample: PBMCs. These receptor sequences come from a male donor in good health and CMV-seropositive.

The chain employs TRBV2 and TRBJ1-5; 7 nucleotides agree with TRBD1. Germline V gene sequence: CDR1 SNHLY, CDR2 FYNNEI. The CDR3 extends over 16 amino acids. V shed 5 bases and J 0 bases; nucleotides not matched to a gene: 7. CDR3: CASSFLQGGSNQPQHF. DNA of the CDR3: TGTGCCAGCAGTTTCCTCCAGGGGGGTAGCAATCAGCCCCAGCATTTT.

The chain combines TRBV6-5 with TRBJ1-4; perhaps TRBD1 as D (5 bases). Per the germline V gene, CDR1 is MNHEY and CDR2 is SVGAGI. V was pared by 3 bases and J by 7 bases, with 12 bases between. The CDR3 has 14 residues. Here the CDR3 DNA reads TGTGCCAGCAGTTATGGTGGGGGAGGTGAAAAACTGTTTTTT. Amino acids: CASSYGGGGEKLFF.

The chain carries TRBV9 and TRBJ1-2; 9 bases map to TRBD1. The germline CDR1 and CDR2 sequences are SGDLS and YYNGEE. The J segment lost 2 bases and the V segment lost 3 bases, leaving 8 bases of the junction unmatched. The CDR3 consists of 16 residues. Here the CDR3 reads CASSGRSGQGNYGYTF. For the CDR3, the DNA is TGTGCCAGCAGCGGAAGGTCGGGACAGGGCAACTATGGCTACACCTTC.

V and J are TRBV5-4 and TRBJ2-7; 8 bases fit TRBD1. The V and J ends lost 1 base and 6 bases, in that order; junction bases with no gene match: 3. Germline CDR1 reads SGHNT; CDR2 reads YYREEE (reference sequence). This CDR3 contains 13 residues. The CDR3 sequence: CASSLWTGTEQYF. The CDR3 nucleotides read TGTGCCAGCAGCTTGTGGACAGGGACCGAGCAGTACTTC.

About this clone: A junction end diverges from the germline sequence, so it may reflect a read error. The rearrangement joins TRBV5-4 to TRBJ1-4; D uncertain. CDR3 length: 14 residues. The germline CDR1 and CDR2 sequences are SGHNT and YYREEE (reference sequence). The CDR3: CAGSFGSTNEKLFF. The CDR3 nucleotides are TGTGCCGGCAGCTTCGGGTCAACTAATGAAAAACTGTTTTTT.

The rearrangement links TRBV6-5 to TRBJ2-3; TRBD2 matches at 8 bases. Germline trimming cut 7 bases from V and 1 base from J; bases unmatched to any gene: 4. This CDR3 is 14 amino acids long. CDR1 is MNHEY and CDR2 is SVGAGI in the germline V gene. In nucleotides, the CDR3 is TGTGCCAGCAATGACGGGGGGGGCACAGATACGCAGTATTTT. Translating gives CASNDGGGTDTQYF.

The chain is built from TRBV27 and TRBJ2-7; D may be TRBD1 (6 bases). V was shortened by 2 bases and J by 2 bases, with 7 bases between the two germline ends. Germline-derived CDR1 and CDR2 are MNHEY and SMNVEV (reference sequence). This CDR3 comprises 13 residues. CDR3 sequence reads: CASSLGQPYEQYF. As DNA, the CDR3 is TGTGCCAGCAGTTTAGGACAGCCCTACGAGCAGTACTTC.

Worth noting for this clone: The same CDR3 arises from other DNA sequences in this sample as well. The chain recombines TRBV6-5 with TRBJ2-1; TRBD2 is a possible D gene (6 bases). Germline V gene data show CDR1 as MNHEY and CDR2 as SVGAGI. The CDR3 consists of 13 residues. Trimming removed 5 bases at V and 10 bases at J, with 15 bases between. The CDR3 reads CASSTRLVNEQFF. CDR3 coding DNA: TGTGCCAGCAGTACGAGACTAGTAAACGAGCAGTTCTTC.

The chain recombines TRBV5-5 with TRBJ1-6; possibly TRBD1 for D (5 bases). This CDR3 has 17 amino acids. Germline CDR1 SGHKS, CDR2 YYEKEE (reference sequence). Trimming removed 2 bases at V and 8 bases at J, with 20 bases between. The CDR3 coding sequence is TGTGCCAGCAGCTTTAGGCAGGGCGAGAGGTATGATTCACCCCTCCACTTT. Its protein is CASSFRQGERYDSPLHF.

V gene TRBV14 combines with J gene TRBJ1-1; 8 bases are shared with TRBD1. This CDR3 is 14 amino acids long. Trimming removed 4 bases from V and 5 bases from J; junction bases left unmatched: 6. Germline V gene lookup returns CDR1 SGHDN and CDR2 FVKESK. The CDR3, as DNA: TGTGCCAGCAGCCGCGACAGGGGAGGAACTGAAGCTTTCTTT. Translated, it gives CASSRDRGGTEAFF.

The chain couples TRBV5-1 to TRBJ2-3, with TRBD2 matching 10 bases. The V and J ends lost 1 base and 1 base, in that order; junction bases with no gene match: 6. This CDR3 is 17 amino acids long. Germline V gene lookup returns CDR1 SGHRS and CDR2 YFSETQ. CDR3 coding DNA: TGCGCCAGCAGCTTGACGCTAGCGGGGGCGGGCACAGATACGCAGTATTTT. Encoded protein: CASSLTLAGAGTDTQYF.

The chain uses TRBV19 and TRBJ2-3; 8 bases line up with TRBD2. The V segment lost 7 bases and the J segment 6 bases; nucleotides outside the gene matches: 9. Germline V gene lookup returns CDR1 LNHDA and CDR2 SQIVND (reference sequence). The CDR3 is 14 residues long. CDR3 sequence reads: CASTPPGGVDTQYF. The CDR3 DNA reads TGTGCCAGTACCCCTCCGGGGGGGGTGGATACGCAGTATTTT.

CDR3 sequence (DNA): TGTGCCACCCGGGGACTAGCGGGGACCTACGAGCAGTACTTC. This gives the protein CATRGLAGTYEQYF. The chain links TRBV10-3 to TRBJ2-7; 13 nucleotides line up with TRBD2. After removal of 10 bases from V and 2 bases from J, the junction contained 5 bases not matched to a gene. CDR3 length: 14 amino acids. The germline gives CDR1 ENHRY, CDR2 SYGVKD.

J is TRBJ1-2 and V is TRBV15; D may be TRBD1 (5 bases). CDR3 length: 15 residues. Trimming removed 1 base from V and 10 bases from J, with 19 bases in between. Germline-derived CDR1 and CDR2 are LNHNV and YYDKDF (reference sequence). The CDR3 bases are TGTGCCACCAGCAGAGGCTTTGGGGCTGATGTAATCTACACCTTC. This codes for CATSRGFGADVIYTF.

This chain joins TRBV7-9 and TRBJ2-6, with unresolved D. CDR1 is SEHNR and CDR2 is FQNEAQ in the germline V gene (reference sequence). The CDR3 is made up of 15 amino acids. Between the trimmed V and J ends, which lost 5 bases and 2 bases, there was a span of 10 bases. The CDR3 nucleotides are TGTGCCAGCAGCAAAGCTTCCCCTGGGGCCAACGTCCTGACTTTC. Its translation is CASSKASPGANVLTF.

V is TRBV9 and J is TRBJ2-3; 8 bases fit TRBD2. This CDR3 contains 14 residues. Germline-derived CDR1 and CDR2 are SGDLS and YYNGEE. V shed 0 bases and J 8 bases; nucleotides not matched to a gene: 5. The CDR3 DNA reads TGTGCCAGCAGCGTAGACGGGGGGGTTGGTACGCAGTATTTT. It yields the protein CASSVDGGVGTQYF.

The V gene is TRBV2, the J gene TRBJ1-4; 9 bases line up with TRBD1. Germline CDR1 SNHLY, CDR2 FYNNEI. The CDR3 covers 14 residues. Germline trimming cut 6 bases from V and 7 bases from J; bases unmatched to any gene: 6. This CDR3 is CASRTGTGSEKLFF. In DNA form, the CDR3 reads TGTGCCAGCAGGACCGGGACAGGGAGTGAAAAACTGTTTTTT.

The table lists this clone with a few counts. This chain connects TRBV6-5 to TRBJ1-2; 7 bases map to TRBD1. This CDR3 spans 12 amino acids. The germline V gene encodes CDR1 MNHEY and CDR2 SVGAGI. Trimming removed 5 bases from V and 8 bases from J; junction bases left unmatched: 5. CDR3 nucleotides: TGTGCCAGCAGTGGAGACAGGGACGGCTACACCTTC. Translation: CASSGDRDGYTF.

The V and J genes are TRBV6-5 and TRBJ1-6; 9 bases align to TRBD1. CDR1 and CDR2 from the germline V gene are MNHEY and SVGAGI. This CDR3 is 15 amino acids long. V lost 6 bases to trimming and J lost 10 bases; unmatched junction nucleotides: 10. The CDR3 sequence: CASRDRGINRSPLHF. The CDR3 nucleotides read TGTGCCAGCAGGGACAGGGGAATTAATAGGTCACCCCTCCACTTT.

This clone showed up just a few times. The chain uses TRBV2 and TRBJ1-1; D is unclear. With 7 bases removed from V and 1 base from J, the gap between germline ends came to 10 bases. Germline V gene lookup returns CDR1 SNHLY and CDR2 FYNNEI. This CDR3 region has 13 residues. The CDR3 bases are TGTGCCAGCATTCGGGAGGGGAACACTGAAGCTTTCTTT. Translating it yields CASIREGNTEAFF.

V usage is TRBV6-6 and J usage is TRBJ2-7, with 8 positions matching TRBD1. The germline V gene has CDR1 MNHNY and CDR2 SVGAGI (reference sequence). There are 16 residues in the CDR3. V lost 7 bases and J lost 0; bases outside the gene matches: 11. The CDR3 sequence: CASTYVQGVLSYEQYF. The CDR3 DNA sequence: TGTGCCAGCACCTACGTACAGGGGGTCCTCTCCTACGAGCAGTACTTC.

This chain uses TRBV5-8 with TRBJ2-5, with 10 positions matching TRBD1. This CDR3 is 17 amino acids long. Germline CDR1 and CDR2: SGHTS and YDEGEE. After removal of 2 bases from V and 5 bases from J, the junction contained 12 bases not matched to a gene. This CDR3 reads CASSFPSTGGGTETQYF. The DNA of the CDR3 is TGTGCCAGCAGCTTCCCTTCGACAGGGGGCGGAACGGAGACCCAGTACTTC.

The rearrangement links TRBV5-1 to TRBJ2-2; 7 bases line up with TRBD1. CDR1 and CDR2 from the germline V gene are SGHRS and YFSETQ. The junction had 5 bases not matched to a gene; V was cut back by 5 bases and J by 1 base. This CDR3 comprises 15 residues. CDR3 sequence reads: CASSPGQMNTGELFF. In DNA form, the CDR3 reads TGCGCCAGCAGTCCGGGACAGATGAACACCGGGGAGCTGTTTTTT.

This clone was recorded a few times. The chain couples TRBV6-1 to TRBJ2-1, with 7 bases fitting TRBD2. The junction had 6 bases not matched to a gene; V was cut back by 4 bases and J by 6 bases. The CDR3 loop spans 14 amino acids. The germline V gene encodes CDR1 MNHNS and CDR2 SASEGT. The CDR3 here is CASSVSGESNEQFF. The CDR3 bases are TGTGCCAGCAGTGTCAGCGGGGAAAGCAATGAGCAGTTCTTC.

A few counts support this clone. This chain connects TRBV2 to TRBJ1-1; D is possibly TRBD1 (5 bases). The CDR3 has 15 amino acids. CDR1 SNHLY and CDR2 FYNNEI come from the germline V gene. Trimming pared 6 bases from V and 2 bases from J, leaving 16 bases between. For the CDR3, the DNA is TGTGCCAGCAGGGAGGGCCTCAGGGTAAACACTGAAGCTTTCTTT. Its translation is CASREGLRVNTEAFF.

CDR3 nucleotide sequence: TGTGCCAGCCGATCAGGACAGGCGGGCCCTGAAGCTTTCTTT. Encoded protein: CASRSGQAGPEAFF. The gene calls are TRBV13 and TRBJ1-1; TRBD1 matches 7 bases. CDR1 and CDR2 (germline): PRHDT, FYEKMQ (reference sequence). The CDR3 totals 14 residues. V lost 8 bases, J lost 6 bases, and 12 bases stayed unmatched.

The V gene is TRBV6-1, the J gene TRBJ1-1, with TRBD1 matching 7 bases. With 6 bases clipped from V and 0 bases from J, the junction kept 7 bases outside the gene matches. In germline, CDR1 is MNHNS, CDR2 SASEGT. The CDR3 is made up of 15 amino acids. The CDR3 loop reads CASRPPGQLNTEAFF. CDR3 DNA: TGTGCCAGCAGGCCCCCGGGACAGCTGAACACTGAAGCTTTCTTT.

The chain employs TRBV4-2 and TRBJ2-5, with D tentatively TRBD1 (5 bases). The germline V gene has CDR1 LGHNA and CDR2 YNFKEQ. This CDR3 is 15 amino acids long. V lost 2 bases to trimming and J lost 1 base, with 11 bases between them. Written as DNA, the CDR3 is TGTGCCAGCAGCCAACAAGGGCAGGGCCAAGAGACCCAGTACTTC. Translating gives CASSQQGQGQETQYF.

The CDR3 loop reads CSVQNRGPGEQYF. CDR3 bases: TGCAGCGTACAAAACAGGGGGCCGGGGGAGCAGTACTTC. The chain carries TRBV29-1 and TRBJ2-7; 9 bases match TRBD1. There are 13 residues in the CDR3. With V trimmed by 6 bases and J by 7 bases, 10 bases remained unmatched. Germline V gene data show CDR1 as SQVTM and CDR2 as ANQGSEA.

This chain joins TRBV6-5 and TRBJ2-7, with D tentatively TRBD2 (6 bases). The ends were cut back, 6 bases at V and 3 bases at J, with 18 bases in the middle. CDR3 length equals 15 residues. Germline V gene lookup returns CDR1 MNHEY and CDR2 SVGAGI. CDR3 in amino acids: CASRDPQGGHYEQYF. In DNA form, the CDR3 reads TGTGCCAGCAGGGACCCCCAAGGAGGGCACTACGAGCAGTACTTC.